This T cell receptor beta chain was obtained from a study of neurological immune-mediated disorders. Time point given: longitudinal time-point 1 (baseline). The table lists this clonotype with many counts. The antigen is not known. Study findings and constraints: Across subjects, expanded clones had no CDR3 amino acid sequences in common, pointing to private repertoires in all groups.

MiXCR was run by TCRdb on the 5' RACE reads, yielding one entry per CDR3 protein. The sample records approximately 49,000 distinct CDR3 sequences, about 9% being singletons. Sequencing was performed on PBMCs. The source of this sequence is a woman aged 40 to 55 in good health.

The CDR3 region has the DNA TGTGCCAGCAGTTTACGGCAGACCTCCTACGAGCAGTACTTC. Its protein product is CASSLRQTSYEQYF. The V call is TRBV12-3 or TRBV12-4, the J call TRBJ2-7, with unresolved D. V was shortened by 2 bases and J by 0 bases, with 8 bases between the two germline ends. There are 14 residues in the CDR3.